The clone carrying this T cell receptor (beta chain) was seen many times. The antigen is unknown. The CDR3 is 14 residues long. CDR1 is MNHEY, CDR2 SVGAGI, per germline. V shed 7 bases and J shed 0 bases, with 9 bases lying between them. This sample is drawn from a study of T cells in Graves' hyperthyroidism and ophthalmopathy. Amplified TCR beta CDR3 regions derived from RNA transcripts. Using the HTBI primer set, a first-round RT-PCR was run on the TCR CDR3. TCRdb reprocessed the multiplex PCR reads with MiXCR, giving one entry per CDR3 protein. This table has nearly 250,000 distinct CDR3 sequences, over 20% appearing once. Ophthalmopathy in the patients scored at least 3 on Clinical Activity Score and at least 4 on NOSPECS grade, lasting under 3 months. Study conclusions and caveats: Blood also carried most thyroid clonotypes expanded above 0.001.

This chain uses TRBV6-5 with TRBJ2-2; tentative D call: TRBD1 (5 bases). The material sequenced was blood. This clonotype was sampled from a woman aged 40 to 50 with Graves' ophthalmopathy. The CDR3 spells CASMSGTNTGELFF. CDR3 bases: TGTGCCAGCATGTCAGGGACGAACACCGGGGAGCTGTTTTTT.